This paragraph covers one T cell receptor (beta chain) sequence. Original handling: Reference gene primers were amplified, and this amplification served to estimate nucleated cell counts. Here immunoSEQ multiplex PCR was the method, and the copy in TCRdb shows in-frame clones only, minus some. The D gene and trimming were derived from the DNA, and the V and J assignments and clone size from that table. The data contain approximately 300,000 clones, around 88% of them singletons. This sample is drawn from a study of blood T cell repertoires in COVID-19. Study as a whole: From the United States, Italy and Spain came samples of acute and convalescent COVID-19. T cells, B-cell-depleted T cells, or PBMCs supplied cDNA or gDNA.

The CDR3 runs to 15 residues. Trimming stripped 7 bases from V and 1 base from J, with 13 bases between. Germline CDR1 and CDR2: MDHEN and SYDVKM. This chain joins TRBV28 and TRBJ2-2; D uncertain. The receptor comes from a man under 40 with acute or convalescent COVID-19. Sequenced material: peripheral blood. The DNA of the CDR3 is TGTGCCAGCATTCCGGGTCCCCTGAACACCGGGGAGCTGTTTTTT. It yields the protein CASIPGPLNTGELFF.